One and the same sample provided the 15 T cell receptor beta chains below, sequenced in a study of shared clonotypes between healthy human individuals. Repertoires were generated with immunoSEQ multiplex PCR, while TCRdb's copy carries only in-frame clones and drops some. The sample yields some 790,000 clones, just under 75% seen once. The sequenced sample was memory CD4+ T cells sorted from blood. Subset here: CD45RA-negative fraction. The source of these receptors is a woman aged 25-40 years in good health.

The CDR3 nucleotides read TGTGCCAGTAGTATGTTTGTTGAAAAACTGTTTTTT. This encodes CASSMFVEKLFF. The chain uses TRBV19 and TRBJ1-4, with D hard to call. The germline V gene has CDR1 LNHDA and CDR2 SQIVND (reference sequence). The CDR3 is made up of 12 amino acids. V was trimmed by 3 bases and J by 7 bases, leaving 6 bases between them.

The DNA of the CDR3 is TGTGCCAGCAGTTACTCGGGACTAGCGGACACCGGGGAGCTGTTTTTT. Amino acid sequence: CASSYSGLADTGELFF. V usage is TRBV6-5 and J usage is TRBJ2-2; 11 bases are shared with TRBD2. CDR3 length: 16 residues. The germline V gene has CDR1 MNHEY and CDR2 SVGAGI. The V segment lost 0 bases and the J segment 3 bases; nucleotides outside the gene matches: 0.

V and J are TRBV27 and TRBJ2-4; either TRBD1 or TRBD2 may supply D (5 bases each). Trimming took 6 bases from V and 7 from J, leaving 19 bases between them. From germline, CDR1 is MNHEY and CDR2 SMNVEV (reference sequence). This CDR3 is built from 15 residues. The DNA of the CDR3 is TGTGCCAGCAGCTCTAGTCCAGGGTGGGGGAACATTCAGTACTTC. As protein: CASSSSPGWGNIQYF.

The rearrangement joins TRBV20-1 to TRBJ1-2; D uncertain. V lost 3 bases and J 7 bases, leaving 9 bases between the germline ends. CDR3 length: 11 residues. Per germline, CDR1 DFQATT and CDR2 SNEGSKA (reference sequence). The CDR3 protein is CSASSGAGYTF. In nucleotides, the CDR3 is TGCAGTGCTAGCTCCGGAGCTGGCTACACCTTC.

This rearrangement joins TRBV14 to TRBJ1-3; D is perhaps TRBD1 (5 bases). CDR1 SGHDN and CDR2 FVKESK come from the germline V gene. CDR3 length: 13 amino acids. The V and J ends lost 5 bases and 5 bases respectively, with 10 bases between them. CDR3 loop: CASSERGRNTIYF. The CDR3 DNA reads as TGTGCCAGCAGCGAAAGGGGCCGAAACACCATATATTTT.

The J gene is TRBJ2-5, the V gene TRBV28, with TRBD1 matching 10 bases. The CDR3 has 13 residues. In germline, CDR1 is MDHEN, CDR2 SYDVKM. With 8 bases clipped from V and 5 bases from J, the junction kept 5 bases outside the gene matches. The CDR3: CASQGQGRETQYF. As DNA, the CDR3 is TGTGCCAGCCAGGGACAGGGGAGGGAGACCCAGTACTTC.

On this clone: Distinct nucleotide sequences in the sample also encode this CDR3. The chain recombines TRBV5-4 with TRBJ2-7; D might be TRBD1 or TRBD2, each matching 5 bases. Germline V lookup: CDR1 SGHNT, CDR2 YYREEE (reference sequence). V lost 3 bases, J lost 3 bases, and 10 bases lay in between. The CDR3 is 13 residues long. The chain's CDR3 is CASSWDRDYEQYF. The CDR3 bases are TGTGCCAGCAGCTGGGACCGTGACTACGAGCAGTACTTC.

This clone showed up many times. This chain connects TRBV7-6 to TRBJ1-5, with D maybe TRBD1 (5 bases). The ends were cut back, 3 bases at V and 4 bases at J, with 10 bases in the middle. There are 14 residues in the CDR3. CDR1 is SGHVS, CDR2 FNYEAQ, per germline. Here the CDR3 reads CASSLTEGNQPQHF. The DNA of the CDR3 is TGTGCCAGCAGCTTGACAGAAGGGAATCAGCCCCAGCATTTT.

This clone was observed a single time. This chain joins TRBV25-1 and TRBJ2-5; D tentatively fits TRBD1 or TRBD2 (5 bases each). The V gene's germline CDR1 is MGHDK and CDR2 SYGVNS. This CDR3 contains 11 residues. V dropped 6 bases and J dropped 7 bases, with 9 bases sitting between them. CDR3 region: CASRGDGTQYF. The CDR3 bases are TGTGCCAGCAGGGGGGATGGGACCCAGTACTTC.

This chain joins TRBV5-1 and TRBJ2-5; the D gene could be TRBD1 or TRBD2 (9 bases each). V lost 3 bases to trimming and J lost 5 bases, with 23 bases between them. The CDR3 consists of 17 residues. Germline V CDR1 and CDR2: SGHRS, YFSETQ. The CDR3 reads CASSWGLAGQGFETQYF. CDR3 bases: TGCGCCAGCAGCTGGGGTCTAGCGGGACAGGGTTTCGAGACCCAGTACTTC.

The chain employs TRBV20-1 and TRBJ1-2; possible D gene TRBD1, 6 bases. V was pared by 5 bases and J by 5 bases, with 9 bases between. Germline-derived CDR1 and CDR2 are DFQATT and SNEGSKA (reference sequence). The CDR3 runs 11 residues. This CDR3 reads CSAYREYGYTF. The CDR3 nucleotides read TGCAGTGCTTACAGGGAGTATGGCTACACCTTC.

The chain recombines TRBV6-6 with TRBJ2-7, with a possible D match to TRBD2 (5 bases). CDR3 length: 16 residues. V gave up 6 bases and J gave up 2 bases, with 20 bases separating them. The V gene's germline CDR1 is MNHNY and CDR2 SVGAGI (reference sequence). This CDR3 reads CASRSAGIGGTYEQYF. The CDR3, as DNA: TGTGCCAGCAGGAGCGCGGGCATAGGAGGAACCTACGAGCAGTACTTC.

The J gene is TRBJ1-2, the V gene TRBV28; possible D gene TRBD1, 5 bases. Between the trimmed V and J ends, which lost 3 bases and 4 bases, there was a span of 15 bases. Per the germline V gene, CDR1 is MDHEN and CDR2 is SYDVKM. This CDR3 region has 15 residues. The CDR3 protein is CASSLGGARGYGYTF. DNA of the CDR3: TGTGCCAGCAGTTTGGGAGGGGCGCGGGGCTATGGCTACACCTTC.

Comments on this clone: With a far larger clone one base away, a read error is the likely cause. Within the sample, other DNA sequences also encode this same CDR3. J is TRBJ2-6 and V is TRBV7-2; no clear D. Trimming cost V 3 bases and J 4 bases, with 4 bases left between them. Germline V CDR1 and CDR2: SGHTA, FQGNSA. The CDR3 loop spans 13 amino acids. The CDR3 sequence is CASSFFGANVLTF. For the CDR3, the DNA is TGTGCCAGCAGCTTTTTCGGGGCCAACGTCCTGACTTTC.

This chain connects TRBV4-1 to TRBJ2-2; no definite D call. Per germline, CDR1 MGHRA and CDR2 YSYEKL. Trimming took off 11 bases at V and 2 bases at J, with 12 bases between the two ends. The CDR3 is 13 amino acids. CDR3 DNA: TGCGCCTGCCTAGATGCTAACACCGGGGAGCTGTTTTTT. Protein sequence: CACLDANTGELFF.